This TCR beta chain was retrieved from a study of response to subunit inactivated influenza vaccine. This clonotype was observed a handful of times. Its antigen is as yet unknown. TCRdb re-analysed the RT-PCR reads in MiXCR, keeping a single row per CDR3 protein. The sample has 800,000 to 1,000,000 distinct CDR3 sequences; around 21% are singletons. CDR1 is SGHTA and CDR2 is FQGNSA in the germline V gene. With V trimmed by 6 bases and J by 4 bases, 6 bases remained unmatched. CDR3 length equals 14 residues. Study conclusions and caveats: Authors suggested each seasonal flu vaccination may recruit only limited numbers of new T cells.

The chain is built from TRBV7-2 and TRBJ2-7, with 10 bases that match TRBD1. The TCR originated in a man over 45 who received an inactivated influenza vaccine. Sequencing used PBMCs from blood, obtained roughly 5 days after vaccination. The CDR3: CASRTGTGAYEQYF. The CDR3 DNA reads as TGTGCCAGCAGAACCGGGACAGGGGCTTACGAGCAGTACTTC.